The source of this T cell receptor (beta chain) is a study of T-cell reconstitution after alpha-beta-depleted transplantation in children. The library targeted TCRbeta and was prepared with unique molecular identifiers. TCRdb re-analysed the PCR reads in MiXCR, keeping a single row per CDR3 protein. The sample lists approximately 390,000 distinct CDR3 sequences; about a tenth were seen once. Trimming pared 10 bases from V and 1 base from J, leaving 15 bases between. The CDR3 sequence is 14 residues long. The germline gives CDR1 MGHDK, CDR2 SYGVNS. The chain couples TRBV25-1 to TRBJ2-3, with D tentatively TRBD1 (7 bases). The clonotype originates from a human donor who donated a stem cell graft to a child with acute myeloid leukemia. The specimen comprised PBMCs from the stem cell graft donor, sampled from the stem cell graft. The CDR3 coding sequence is TGTGCCACCCAGGGGGGTTTCGGCACAGATACGCAGTATTTT. Translation: CATQGGFGTDTQYF.